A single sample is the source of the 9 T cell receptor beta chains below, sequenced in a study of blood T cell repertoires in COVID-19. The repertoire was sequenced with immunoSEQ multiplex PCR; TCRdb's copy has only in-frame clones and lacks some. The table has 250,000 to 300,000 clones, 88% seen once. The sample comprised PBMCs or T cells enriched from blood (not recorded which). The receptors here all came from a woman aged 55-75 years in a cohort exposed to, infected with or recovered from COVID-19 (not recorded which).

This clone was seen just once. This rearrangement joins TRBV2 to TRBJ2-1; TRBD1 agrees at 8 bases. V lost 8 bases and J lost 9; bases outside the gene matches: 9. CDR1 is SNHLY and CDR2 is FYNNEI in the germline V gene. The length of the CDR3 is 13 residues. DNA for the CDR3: TGTGCCAGCCGGACAGGGTCTGGGTCTGAGCAGTTCTTC. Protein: CASRTGSGSEQFF. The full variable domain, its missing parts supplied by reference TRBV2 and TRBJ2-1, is EPEVTQTPSHQVTQMGQEVILRCVPISNHLYFYWYRQILGQKVEFLVSFYNNEISEKSEIFDDQFSVERPDGSNFTLKIRSTKLEDSAMYFCASRTGSGSEQFFGPGTRLTVL.

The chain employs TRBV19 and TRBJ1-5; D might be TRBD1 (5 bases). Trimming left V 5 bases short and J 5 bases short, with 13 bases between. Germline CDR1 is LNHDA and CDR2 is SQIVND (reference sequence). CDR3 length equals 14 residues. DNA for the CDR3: TGTGCCAGTAGTGCAGGGCATATCGATCAGCCCCAGCATTTT. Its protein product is CASSAGHIDQPQHF.

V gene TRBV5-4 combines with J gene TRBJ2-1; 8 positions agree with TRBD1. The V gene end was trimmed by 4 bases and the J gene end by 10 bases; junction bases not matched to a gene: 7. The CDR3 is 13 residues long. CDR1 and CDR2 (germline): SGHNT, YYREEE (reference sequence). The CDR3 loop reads CASSLGQELEQFF. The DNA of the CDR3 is TGTGCCAGCAGCCTGGGACAGGAATTGGAGCAGTTCTTC. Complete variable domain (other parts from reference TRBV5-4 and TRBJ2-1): ETGVTQSPTHLIKTRGQQVTLRCSSQSGHNTVSWYQQALGQGPQFIFQYYREEENGRGNFPPRFSGLQFPNYSSELNVNALELDDSALYLCASSLGQELEQFFGPGTRLTVL.

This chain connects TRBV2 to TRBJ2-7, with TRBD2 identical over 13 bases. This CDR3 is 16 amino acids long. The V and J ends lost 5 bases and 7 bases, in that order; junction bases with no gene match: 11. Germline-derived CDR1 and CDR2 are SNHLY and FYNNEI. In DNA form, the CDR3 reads TGTGCCAGCAGTCCGCGGACTAGCGGGAGATCTAAGGAGCAGTACTTC. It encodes CASSPRTSGRSKEQYF.

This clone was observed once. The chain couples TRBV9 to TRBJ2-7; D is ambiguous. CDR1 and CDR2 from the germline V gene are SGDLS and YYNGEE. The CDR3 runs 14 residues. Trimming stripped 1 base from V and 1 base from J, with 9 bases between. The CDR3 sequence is CASSVNAASYEQYF. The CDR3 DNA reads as TGTGCCAGCAGCGTAAATGCGGCTTCCTACGAGCAGTACTTC.

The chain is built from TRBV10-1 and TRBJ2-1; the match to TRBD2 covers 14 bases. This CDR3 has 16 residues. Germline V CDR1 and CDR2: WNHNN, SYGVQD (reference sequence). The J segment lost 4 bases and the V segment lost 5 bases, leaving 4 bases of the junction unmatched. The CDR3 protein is CASSKGLAGVYNEQFF. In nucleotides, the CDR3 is TGCGCCAGCAGTAAGGGACTAGCGGGAGTTTACAATGAGCAGTTCTTC.

The CDR3 nucleotides are TGTGCCACCAGTGTAGGGGGCAACACTGAAGCTTTCTTT. Translated, it gives CATSVGGNTEAFF. The chain has TRBV24-1 and TRBJ1-1, with TRBD1 matching over 7 bases. After removal of 5 bases from V and 2 bases from J, the junction contained 1 base not matched to a gene. CDR3 length: 13 residues. In germline, CDR1 is KGHDR, CDR2 SFDVKD.

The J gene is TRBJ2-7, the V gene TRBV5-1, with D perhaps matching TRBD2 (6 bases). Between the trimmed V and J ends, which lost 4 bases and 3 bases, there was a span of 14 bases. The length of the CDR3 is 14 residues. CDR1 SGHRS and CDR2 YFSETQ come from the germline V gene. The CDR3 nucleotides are TGCGCCAGCAGCCCTCCGGGACTTAACTACGAGCAGTACTTC. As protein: CASSPPGLNYEQYF.

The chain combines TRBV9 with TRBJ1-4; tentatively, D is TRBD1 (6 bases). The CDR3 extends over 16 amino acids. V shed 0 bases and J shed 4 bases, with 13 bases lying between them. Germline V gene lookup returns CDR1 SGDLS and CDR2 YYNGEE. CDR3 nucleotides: TGTGCCAGCAGCGTAGATGGGGGCGCGAGTAATGAAAAACTGTTTTTT. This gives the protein CASSVDGGASNEKLFF.